The following is a T cell receptor (beta chain) sequence with its context. Its antigen remains unidentified. The record originates from a study of T cell responses to AZD1222 COVID-19 vaccine. The repertoire was sequenced with immunoSEQ multiplex PCR; TCRdb's copy has only in-frame clones and lacks some. The sample records tens of thousands of clones, 75% to 85% being singletons. The study, taken as a whole, reports: Across the whole spike, CD4 TCRs peaked at regions 160-218 and 743-854. In the spike-specific TCR repertoire, nearly half reportedly target unmutated variant regions.

The germline V and J ends were trimmed by 2 bases and 4 bases, with 9 bases remaining between them. There are 13 residues in the CDR3. CDR1 is SGHDT, CDR2 YYEEEE, per germline. The receptor comes from an adult in good health. The specimen comprised peripheral blood, sampled on day 0 of AZD1222 vaccination. J is TRBJ1-2 and V is TRBV5-6; D possibly corresponds to TRBD1 (6 bases). For the CDR3, the DNA is TGTGCCAGCAGCTTCGGGGGCAGCTATGGCTACACCTTC. Protein sequence: CASSFGGSYGYTF.